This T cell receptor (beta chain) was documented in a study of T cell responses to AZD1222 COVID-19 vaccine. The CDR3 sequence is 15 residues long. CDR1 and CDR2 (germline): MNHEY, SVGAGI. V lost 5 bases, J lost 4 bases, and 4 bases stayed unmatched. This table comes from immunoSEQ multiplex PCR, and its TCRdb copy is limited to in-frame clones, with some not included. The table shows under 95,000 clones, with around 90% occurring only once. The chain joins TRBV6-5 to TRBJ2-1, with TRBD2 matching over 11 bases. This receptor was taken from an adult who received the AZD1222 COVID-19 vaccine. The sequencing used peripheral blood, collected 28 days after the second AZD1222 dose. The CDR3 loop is CASSPGTSGYNEQFF. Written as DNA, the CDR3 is TGTGCCAGCAGTCCTGGGACTAGCGGTTACAATGAGCAGTTCTTC.